The next 10 T cell receptor beta chains were all read from a single sample in a study of cytomegalovirus exposure and HLA in healthy donors. The study ran its PCR with 60 Vbeta and 13 Jbeta primers. Sequencing was performed with immunoSEQ multiplex PCR; in TCRdb, only in-frame clones are kept and a portion is missing. Of about 120,000 clones in the sample, 65% to 85% were seen once. The specimen was PBMCs. These receptors were taken from a woman in her forties in good health and CMV-seropositive.

V is TRBV28 and J is TRBJ1-1; D not certain. CDR1 and CDR2 from the germline V gene are MDHEN and SYDVKM. The V end lost 3 bases, the J end lost 2 bases, and 10 bases lay between the germline ends. The CDR3 contains 14 residues. CDR3 sequence: CASSFYGRNTEAFF. The CDR3 DNA follows: TGTGCCAGCAGTTTTTACGGGAGAAACACTGAAGCTTTCTTT.

This clone was picked up one time. The rearrangement uses TRBV27 and TRBJ1-1; 7 nucleotides align to TRBD1. The trim removed 4 bases at V and 7 bases at J, leaving 6 bases unmatched. This CDR3 region has 13 residues. Germline assignment: CDR1 MNHEY and CDR2 SMNVEV (reference sequence). CDR3 in DNA: TGTGCCAGCAGTTGGGGGCAGGGGGGTGAAGCTTTCTTT. Protein product: CASSWGQGGEAFF.

This sequence joins TRBV14 and TRBJ1-2; 9 bases map to TRBD1. Per the germline V gene, CDR1 is SGHDN and CDR2 is FVKESK. The CDR3 runs 18 residues. After removal of 4 bases from V and 6 bases from J, the junction contained 18 bases not matched to a gene. CDR3 loop: CASSPTRGQGYLGDGYTF. DNA for the CDR3: TGTGCCAGCAGCCCGACCCGGGGACAGGGTTACCTTGGGGATGGCTACACCTTC.

The chain employs TRBV5-4 and TRBJ2-5; D is possibly TRBD2 (5 bases). The CDR3 is made up of 14 amino acids. Germline assignment: CDR1 SGHNT and CDR2 YYREEE (reference sequence). The V end lost 1 base, the J end lost 1 base, and 8 bases lay between the germline ends. Here the CDR3 reads CASSLSGIQETQYF. The CDR3 DNA follows: TGTGCCAGCAGCTTGAGCGGCATCCAAGAGACCCAGTACTTC.

The chain combines TRBV5-1 with TRBJ2-4; 7 bases match TRBD1. Germline CDR1 is SGHRS and CDR2 is YFSETQ. V dropped 1 base and J dropped 5; count of bases not matched to a gene: 0. There are 13 residues in the CDR3. The CDR3, as DNA: TGCGCCAGCAGCTTGACAGGGGAAAACATTCAGTACTTC. Amino acids: CASSLTGENIQYF.

On this clone itself: A read error may account for a junction end that differs from germline. The CDR3 loop is CAGSTRRTGWTGELFF. In DNA, the CDR3 is TGTGCCGGCAGCACCCGCCGGACAGGGTGGACCGGGGAGCTGTTTTTT. The gene calls are TRBV5-6 and TRBJ2-2; 8 bases fit TRBD1. This CDR3 contains 16 residues. Germline V gene lookup returns CDR1 SGHDT and CDR2 YYEEEE. The variable domain in full, with the rest retrieved from reference TRBV5-6 and TRBJ2-2, is DAGVTQSPTHLIKTRGQQVTLRCSPKSGHDTVSWYQQALGQGPQFIFQYYEEEERQRGNFPDRFSGHQFPNYSSELNVNALLLGDSALYLCAGSTRRTGWTGELFFGEGSRLTVL.

Only one count was recorded for this clone. The chain carries TRBV19 and TRBJ1-6, with D uncertain. V shed 0 bases and J shed 5 bases, with 8 bases lying between them. The CDR3 contains 15 residues. Germline V gene data show CDR1 as LNHDA and CDR2 as SQIVND (reference sequence). As DNA, the CDR3 is TGTGCCAGTAGTATAGAAGGGAGAAATAATTCACCCCTCCACTTT. Its translation: CASSIEGRNNSPLHF.

This chain links TRBV30 with TRBJ2-3, with TRBD1 identical over 11 bases. The CDR3 totals 14 residues. Trimming removed 4 bases from V and 5 bases from J; junction bases left unmatched: 5. CDR1 is GTSNPN and CDR2 is SVGIG in the germline V gene (reference sequence). DNA of the CDR3: TGTGCCTGGAAGTGGGACAGGGGGGGAGATACGCAGTATTTT. The encoded protein is CAWKWDRGGDTQYF.

CDR3 sequence (DNA): TGTGCCAGCAGTTTAGTTCACGGTTCTGAAAAACTGTTTTTT. It specifies CASSLVHGSEKLFF. This rearrangement joins TRBV28 to TRBJ1-4, with no clear D. V was pared by 2 bases and J by 7 bases, with 11 bases between. Germline V lookup: CDR1 MDHEN, CDR2 SYDVKM. This CDR3 comprises 14 residues.

This chain links TRBV11-3 with TRBJ2-3, with 9 bases aligning to TRBD2. The CDR3 sequence is 16 residues long. J gave up 0 bases and V 5 bases, and 6 bases lay outside the gene matches. The germline gives CDR1 SGHNT, CDR2 YENEEA. The CDR3 region has the DNA TGTGCCAGCAGCCCTGGACTAGCGACTAGCACAGATACGCAGTATTTT. Amino acids: CASSPGLATSTDTQYF.